Reported below is one TCR beta chain. These data come from a study of T cells expressing NK-cell markers. TCRdb reprocessed the 5' RACE reads, with one entry per CDR3 protein and no DNA. This listing includes about 550,000 distinct CDR3 sequences. CDR3 size: 14 residues. Germline CDR1 reads SGHDN; CDR2 reads FVKESK. V usage is TRBV14 and J usage is TRBJ2-1. The receptor was derived from a man younger than 35 in good health. The sequenced sample consisted of blood T cells: a sorted CD56 or NKG2C T cell subset, CD4+ or CD8+ T cells, or bulk PBMC T cells (not recorded which). CDR3 in amino acids: CASSQRPAYNEQFF.